The 19 T cell receptor beta chains in this list originate from one sample, sequenced in a study of T cell responses to AZD1222 COVID-19 vaccine. Produced via immunoSEQ multiplex PCR; TCRdb's table is partial and in-frame only. The sample contains approximately 120,000 clones, 70% to 90% of which appear only once. The specimen was peripheral blood, collected on day 0 of AZD1222 vaccination. The receptors here all came from an adult in good health.

V is TRBV11-2 and J is TRBJ1-4; tentative D call: TRBD1 (6 bases). From germline, CDR1 is SGHAT and CDR2 FQNNGV. Trimming pared 3 bases from V and 9 bases from J, leaving 17 bases between. This CDR3 is built from 15 residues. In DNA form, the CDR3 reads TGTGCCAGCAGCTTGCCTCGGGGGGCGGCAAAAAAACTGTTTTTT. It translates to CASSLPRGAAKKLFF.

The V call is TRBV6-2 or TRBV6-3, the J call TRBJ2-7, with TRBD2 matching over 7 bases. The length of the CDR3 is 16 residues. Germline CDR1 reads MNHEY; CDR2 reads SVGEGT. After removal of 2 bases from V and 0 bases from J, the junction contained 7 bases not matched to a gene. CDR3 DNA: TGTGCCAGCAGTTACCCCTTGGGCGGGAGCTCCTACGAGCAGTACTTC. Residues: CASSYPLGGSSYEQYF.

The rearrangement joins TRBV6-5 to TRBJ1-2; the D is unclear. The CDR3 consists of 13 residues. V lost 5 bases, J lost 6 bases, and 13 bases lay in between. Germline V CDR1 and CDR2: MNHEY, SVGAGI. The CDR3 DNA follows: TGTGCCAGCAGTAAAACCCAGGCGGATGGCTACACCTTC. Protein: CASSKTQADGYTF.

The chain employs TRBV6-1 and TRBJ1-5; the D is unclear. The germline V gene encodes CDR1 MNHNS and CDR2 SASEGT. CDR3 length: 13 residues. V shed 7 bases and J shed 7 bases, with 14 bases lying between them. DNA for the CDR3: TGTGCCAGCAAGTATGGTGTGGGGCAGCCCCAGCATTTT. Translated, it gives CASKYGVGQPQHF.

As DNA, the CDR3 is TGTGCCAGCAGCTACAGGGGCACAGATACGCAGTATTTT. Translated, it gives CASSYRGTDTQYF. The chain has TRBV7-9 and TRBJ2-3; perhaps TRBD1 as D (6 bases). The germline V gene has CDR1 SEHNR and CDR2 FQNEAQ (reference sequence). This CDR3 has 13 amino acids. Trimming pared 4 bases from V and 1 base from J, leaving 6 bases between.

The V gene is TRBV29-1, the J gene TRBJ2-7; D is uncertain. The ends were cut back, 6 bases at V and 7 bases at J, with 10 bases in the middle. Germline CDR1 reads SQVTM; CDR2 reads ANQGSEA. The CDR3 is made up of 10 amino acids. The CDR3 sequence is CSVAAEEQYF. As DNA, the CDR3 is TGCAGCGTGGCTGCGGAGGAGCAGTACTTC.

The chain carries TRBV18 and TRBJ1-5, with 7 bases fitting TRBD1. This CDR3 comprises 15 residues. CDR1 and CDR2 (germline): KGHSH, LQKENI. V was clipped by 4 bases and J by 6 bases; unmatched bases: 9. Here the CDR3 reads CASSLQGLAGQPQHF. The CDR3 DNA is TGTGCCAGCTCACTACAGGGGTTAGCTGGTCAGCCCCAGCATTTT.

This clone was counted once. This rearrangement joins TRBV19 to TRBJ2-5; D might be TRBD1 (5 bases). Per germline, CDR1 LNHDA and CDR2 SQIVND (reference sequence). V shed 5 bases and J shed 5 bases, with 18 bases lying between them. This CDR3 is built from 15 residues. CDR3 region: CASSGGAFPGETQYF. DNA for the CDR3: TGTGCCAGTAGTGGTGGAGCTTTCCCAGGGGAGACCCAGTACTTC.

The J gene is TRBJ2-1, the V gene TRBV7-9; D is uncertain. The CDR3 consists of 13 residues. CDR1 SEHNR and CDR2 FQNEAQ come from the germline V gene (reference sequence). The ends were cut back, 5 bases at V and 12 bases at J, with 17 bases in the middle. The CDR3 nucleotides read TGTGCCAGCAGCCACCCCCAAGCCCCGGGGCAGTTCTTC. Encoded protein: CASSHPQAPGQFF.

The CDR3 DNA follows: TGTGCCAGCAGCCATACTCGACTCTACACCGGGGAGCTGTTTTTT. Translated, it gives CASSHTRLYTGELFF. J is TRBJ2-2 and V is TRBV3-1 (or the pseudogene TRBV3-2); D not certain. The CDR3 sequence is 15 residues long. The V gene lost 3 bases and the J gene lost 3 bases, with 11 bases spanning the gap. Germline CDR1 and CDR2: LGHDT and YNNKEL (reference sequence).

The V and J genes are TRBV4-3 and TRBJ1-2, with a possible D match to TRBD1 (5 bases). The CDR3 sequence is 14 residues long. V shed 3 bases and J shed 6 bases, with 14 bases lying between them. Germline V lookup: CDR1 LGHNA, CDR2 YSLEER. The CDR3 region has the DNA TGCGCCAGCAGCCATAGAACCCCGGGGGATGGCTACACCTTC. Translation: CASSHRTPGDGYTF.

This chain joins TRBV12-3 or TRBV12-4 and TRBJ1-1, with a possible D match to TRBD1 (5 bases). This CDR3 has 13 residues. V lost 3 bases to trimming and J lost 6 bases, with 11 bases between them. The CDR3 DNA reads as TGTGCCAGCAGTTTGGGGGGGAGGGCTGAAGCTTTCTTT. Translated, it gives CASSLGGRAEAFF.

The rearrangement joins TRBV27 to TRBJ2-2; D not resolved. Germline V gene sequence: CDR1 MNHEY, CDR2 SMNVEV (reference sequence). The CDR3 has 14 residues. V was shortened by 5 bases and J by 1 base, with 8 bases between the two germline ends. This chain's CDR3 is CASSPYKNTGELFF. In DNA form, the CDR3 reads TGTGCCAGCAGTCCATACAAGAACACCGGGGAGCTGTTTTTT.

The CDR3 spells CASSTGTSGYNEQFF. CDR3 coding DNA: TGTGCCAGCAGCACCGGGACTAGCGGCTACAATGAGCAGTTCTTC. This chain links TRBV7-9 with TRBJ2-1; 11 bases align to TRBD2. This CDR3 region has 15 residues. Germline CDR1 reads SEHNR; CDR2 reads FQNEAQ (reference sequence). V dropped 5 bases and J dropped 3; count of bases not matched to a gene: 3.

This sequence joins TRBV7-2 and TRBJ1-2, with unresolved D. The V gene's germline CDR1 is SGHTA and CDR2 FQGNSA. CDR3 size: 17 residues. Trimming pared 5 bases from V and 0 bases from J, leaving 19 bases between. CDR3 in amino acids: CASSPHSGGSTNYGYTF. As DNA, the CDR3 is TGTGCCAGCAGCCCCCACTCTGGCGGGAGTACTAACTATGGCTACACCTTC.

The chain has TRBV28 and TRBJ2-7, with a tentative D call TRBD2 (5 bases). The germline CDR1 and CDR2 sequences are MDHEN and SYDVKM. V lost 10 bases and J 3 bases, leaving 13 bases between the germline ends. The CDR3 length is 12 residues. Here the CDR3 DNA reads TGTGCCACCAAAGACTACATCTACGAGCAGTACTTC. Translation gives CATKDYIYEQYF.

This sequence joins TRBV27 and TRBJ1-2; TRBD1 matches at 7 bases. CDR3 length: 15 amino acids. Trimming removed 4 bases from V and 0 bases from J; junction bases left unmatched: 5. CDR1 is MNHEY, CDR2 SMNVEV, per germline (reference sequence). CDR3 sequence reads: CASSSDRTANYGYTF. CDR3 sequence (DNA): TGTGCCAGCAGTTCGGACAGGACAGCTAACTATGGCTACACCTTC.

The chain uses TRBV11-3 and TRBJ2-1, with 11 bases lining up with TRBD2. The V gene end was trimmed by 1 base and the J gene end by 4 bases; junction bases not matched to a gene: 6. Germline V lookup: CDR1 SGHNT, CDR2 YENEEA. This CDR3 region has 17 residues. As DNA, the CDR3 is TGTGCCAGCAGCTTAGTTGGGGGACTAGCGGATTACAATGAGCAGTTCTTC. The encoded protein is CASSLVGGLADYNEQFF.

The V gene is TRBV7-8, the J gene TRBJ1-1; 7 nucleotides align to TRBD1. The CDR3 runs 16 residues. Germline V gene data show CDR1 as SGHVS and CDR2 as FQNEAQ. V was clipped by 5 bases and J by 0 bases; unmatched bases: 9. In nucleotides, the CDR3 is TGTGCCAGCAGCCTAGGCACAGGGGCGATGAACACTGAAGCTTTCTTT. Its translation is CASSLGTGAMNTEAFF.